This entry lists 5 T cell receptor beta chains sequenced from one sample in a study of T cell responses to AZD1222 COVID-19 vaccine. The data were produced by immunoSEQ multiplex PCR, yet TCRdb's version contains in-frame clones alone and is incomplete. Among around 140,000 clones listed, roughly 90% were seen once. Source: peripheral blood, taken on day 0 of AZD1222 vaccination. Receptors originate from an adult in good health.

Here the CDR3 DNA reads TGTGCCAGCAGCCAAGAAGGAAACAGTAGAGAGCAGTACTTC. It encodes CASSQEGNSREQYF. The V gene is TRBV4-2, the J gene TRBJ2-7; D not certain. Germline V gene sequence: CDR1 LGHNA, CDR2 YNFKEQ. V was shortened by 0 bases and J by 7 bases, with 13 bases between the two germline ends. The CDR3 runs 14 residues.

This clone was recorded only once. J is TRBJ2-7 and V is TRBV7-6; D remains ambiguous. The V gene lost 2 bases and the J gene lost 1 base, with 9 bases spanning the gap. The CDR3 has 14 residues. Germline V gene lookup returns CDR1 SGHVS and CDR2 FNYEAQ. The CDR3 region is CASSLTAQSYEQYF. The DNA for the CDR3 is TGTGCCAGCAGCTTAACGGCACAATCCTACGAGCAGTACTTC.

The chain links TRBV6-4 to TRBJ2-2; D is unresolved. This CDR3 spans 16 amino acids. Germline V gene data show CDR1 as MRHNA and CDR2 as SNTAGT. V lost 0 bases and J lost 6, with 14 bases in between. The DNA for the CDR3 is TGTGCCAGCAGTGACTCGGAACTCGATGACCCCGGGGAGCTGTTTTTT. This codes for CASSDSELDDPGELFF.

The rearrangement links TRBV9 to TRBJ2-2, with D unresolved. The CDR3 extends over 15 amino acids. Trimming shortened V by 3 bases and J by 2 bases, and 11 bases separated the two germline ends. Germline V gives CDR1 SGDLS, CDR2 YYNGEE. DNA for the CDR3: TGTGCCAGCAGCGAGGGTGGCTATAACACCGGGGAGCTGTTTTTT. This sequence encodes CASSEGGYNTGELFF.

This chain joins TRBV28 and TRBJ1-2; a weak D match, TRBD1 (5 bases). The CDR3 sequence is 12 residues long. The germline V and J ends were trimmed by 8 bases and 4 bases, with 11 bases remaining between them. CDR1 and CDR2 (germline): MDHEN, SYDVKM. The CDR3 region is CASGREAYGYTF. The DNA for the CDR3 is TGTGCCAGCGGCAGGGAGGCCTATGGCTACACCTTC.